These T cell receptor beta chains were read from a single sample in a study of post-analysis software for immune sequencing data. One entry per CDR3 protein, called by TCRdb with MiXCR from the PCR reads. The sample holds roughly 570,000 distinct CDR3 sequences, roughly 34% seen once. Material for sequencing was blood. Receptor source: a girl aged 2-17 years with multiple sclerosis. Each CDR3 is given without its conserved first and last residue.

ASEGQGYTDTQY	TRBJ2-3	TRBV6-2/TRBV6-3
ASSLTPGGKF	TRBJ1-4	TRBV12-3/TRBV12-4
ASRLARVNQLQH	TRBJ1-5	TRBV6-2/TRBV6-3
ASSLVRSNTEAF	TRBJ1-1	TRBV5-5
ASSLTGAQEQF	TRBJ2-1	TRBV7-3
ASNQGGSSQETQY	TRBJ2-5	TRBV3-1
SAYRLEQY	TRBJ2-7	TRBV20-1
ASRGGPPRETQY	NA	TRBV12-3/TRBV12-4
ATSRDLVEKLF	TRBJ1-4	TRBV15
ASSLMDREEAF	TRBJ1-1	TRBV12-3/TRBV12-4
SARSLAGGTISYEQY	TRBJ2-7	TRBV20-1
SARDRTGRSTEAF	TRBJ1-1	TRBV20-1
ASALEETQY	TRBJ2-5	TRBV12-5
ASSLGQGLGTEAF	TRBJ1-1	TRBV27
ASSLGQGPEETQY	TRBJ2-5	TRBV5-1
ASSLDGVTGIYEQY	TRBJ2-7	TRBV11-2
ASSYPSGGRYNEQF	TRBJ2-1	TRBV7-2
ASSFVRVNTEAF	TRBJ1-1	TRBV12-3/TRBV12-4
ASSLATDSNYEQY	TRBJ2-7	TRBV4-2
ASSRPAGGYNEQF	TRBJ2-1	TRBV12-3/TRBV12-4
ANQRGNEQF	TRBJ2-1	TRBV2
AISEGRQSYEQY	TRBJ2-7	TRBV10-3
ASSATQGYGYT	TRBJ1-2	TRBV7-9
SARVESGANVLT	TRBJ2-6	TRBV20-1
ASRSGTNTGELF	TRBJ2-2	TRBV7-2
ASSPSGQQETQY	TRBJ2-5	TRBV7-2
SARRLFGGGNTDTQY	TRBJ2-3	TRBV20-1
SVGRSGYTDTQY	TRBJ2-3	TRBV29-1
ASSLDRASSDTQY	TRBJ2-3	TRBV5-6
ASSGRRARDTDTQY	TRBJ2-3	TRBV10-1
ASSENLSGGYT	TRBJ1-2	TRBV2
ASSQQLAPPSNEQF	TRBJ2-1	TRBV14
SVKDGGNQPQH	TRBJ1-5	TRBV29-1
ASSLASGSGYGYT	TRBJ1-2	TRBV11-2
ASSVDGPQAF	TRBJ1-1	TRBV9
ASSPKTGYGYT	TRBJ1-2	TRBV12-3/TRBV12-4
SVEVGRVQGTQY	TRBJ2-5	TRBV29-1
ASSTTTGQGETQY	NA	TRBV9
SARIAGAYEQY	TRBJ2-7	TRBV20-1
ASSSRQDRGRRNSPLH	TRBJ1-6	TRBV27
ASSYWPYNEQF	TRBJ2-1	TRBV2
ASSVDGGRETQF	TRBJ2-1	TRBV9
ASSISGTANTGELF	TRBJ2-2	TRBV21-1
SARGSGGFIEQF	TRBJ2-1	TRBV20-1
ASSSGTVGAF	TRBJ1-1	TRBV2
ASSLVSWTSGGFDTQY	TRBJ2-3	TRBV11-2
ASSPGDRPSPLH	TRBJ1-6	TRBV27
ATSRVTGTDSNQPQH	TRBJ1-5	TRBV15